Listed below are T cell receptor beta chains from one sample, sequenced in a study of T cells in Graves' hyperthyroidism and ophthalmopathy. Each CDR3 protein gets one entry after TCRdb re-called the multiplex PCR reads with MiXCR. The profile shows some 210,000 distinct CDR3 sequences, 15% to 20% of them singletons. What was sequenced was blood. The receptors shown here come from a man aged 45-65 years with Graves' hyperthyroidism. Each CDR3 is given with its conserved first and last residue. Fields, in order: J gene, D gene, clone size, V gene, CDR3 protein. D genes are given only for firm matches. Clone size is shown for a subset of rows, as once, few, many or a class of expanded clone.

TRBJ2-3	TRBD2	few	TRBV7-9	CASRAWRGSGRTDTQYF
TRBJ1-4	NA	NA	TRBV30	CAWSTGEGEKLFF
TRBJ2-5	TRBD1	many	TRBV11-2	CASRGTASRSQYF
TRBJ1-4	NA	NA	TRBV7-9	CASSLSDGQGRKLFF
TRBJ2-5	NA	many	TRBV2	CASTVGEETQYF
TRBJ1-1	TRBD1	many	TRBV6-2/TRBV6-3	CASSYRGFGTEAFF
TRBJ1-2	NA	NA	TRBV13	CASSLSAGYGYTF
TRBJ2-1	TRBD2	few	TRBV4-2	CASSQRTSESSGGEQFF
TRBJ2-5	TRBD1	few	TRBV6-1	CASRSRDRGLETQYF
TRBJ2-7	NA	NA	TRBV7-2	CASSWPGRHPEQYF
TRBJ2-7	NA	many	TRBV5-1	CASSLAGSGAASYEQYF
TRBJ2-1	NA	NA	TRBV25-1	CASSGYRQNGAKQFF
TRBJ2-3	TRBD2	NA	TRBV29-1	CSVVFLAGTDTQYF
TRBJ1-1	NA	NA	TRBV5-4	CASSPKSGAGEAFF
TRBJ2-5	TRBD2	many	TRBV12-3/TRBV12-4	CASSPSTSGETQYF
TRBJ1-5	NA	NA	TRBV5-5	CASSFREGAGQPQHF
TRBJ1-2	NA	many	TRBV12-3/TRBV12-4	CASSRSNYGYTF
TRBJ2-7	TRBD2	NA	TRBV6-1	CASSERRGRTFDEQYF
TRBJ2-3	TRBD2	few	TRBV2	CASSGTSGDTDTQYF
TRBJ2-5	NA	NA	TRBV4-1	CASSQEGTGVETQYF
TRBJ2-5	NA	few	TRBV6-4	CASRGPGTRGTQYF
TRBJ2-2	TRBD1	few	TRBV20-1	CSARDRDRGAENTGELFF
TRBJ2-3	NA	NA	TRBV20-1	CSAARGPSTDTQYF